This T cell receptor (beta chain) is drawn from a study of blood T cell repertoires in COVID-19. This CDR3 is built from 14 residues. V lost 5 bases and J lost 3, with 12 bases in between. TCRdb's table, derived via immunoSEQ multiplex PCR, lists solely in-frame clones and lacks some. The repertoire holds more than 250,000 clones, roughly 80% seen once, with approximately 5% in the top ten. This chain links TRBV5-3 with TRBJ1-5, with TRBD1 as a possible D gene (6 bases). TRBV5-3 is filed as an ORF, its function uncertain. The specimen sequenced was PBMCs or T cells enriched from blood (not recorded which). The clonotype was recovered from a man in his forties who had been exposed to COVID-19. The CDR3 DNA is TGTGCCAGAAGGTACAGGGCTATCAATCAGCCCCAGCATTTT. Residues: CARRYRAINQPQHF.